The 21 T cell receptor beta chains given below trace back to one sample, sequenced in a study of early T cells in non-severe SARS-CoV-2 infection (dated by TCRdb to the early 2020s). Library method: 5' RACE. Sequencing was carried out with a NextSeq 500. Using fastp trimming at Q25 and MiXCR clonotype assembly, TCRdb reanalyzed the public sequencing data and kept in-frame beta chains. Under each unique CDR3 protein, matching rows form one entry showing the most common genes and DNA. The sample table lists about 110,000 distinct CDR3 sequences, around 10% of them with a count of one. The ten largest clones add up to less than 3.5% of the sample. What was sequenced was whole blood. The receptors derive from an adult who was a healthcare worker with PCR-confirmed SARS-CoV-2 infection or an uninfected control (not recorded which).

This clonotype was detected many times. The rearrangement uses TRBV7-6 and TRBJ2-2; 7 nucleotides agree with TRBD2. The CDR3 is 17 residues long. The V segment lost 1 base and the J segment 0 bases; nucleotides outside the gene matches: 5. In germline, CDR1 is SGHVS, CDR2 FNYEAQ. The DNA of the CDR3 is TGTGCCAGCAGCTTAGTCCCTAGCGGCTCGAACACCGGGGAGCTGTTTTTT. Amino acid sequence: CASSLVPSGSNTGELFF. Using reference TRBV7-6 and TRBJ2-2 for the parts outside the CDR3, the full variable domain is GAGVSQSPRYKVTKRGQDVALRCDPISGHVSLYWYRQALGQGPEFLTYFNYEAQQDKSGLPNDRFSAERPEGSISTLTIQRTEQRDSAMYRCASSLVPSGSNTGELFFGEGSRLTVL.

This sequence joins TRBV19 and TRBJ1-5, with a weak D call TRBD1 (6 bases). CDR3 length: 15 amino acids. Germline V gene data show CDR1 as LNHDA and CDR2 as SQIVND (reference sequence). Deletions cut 5 bases from V and 4 bases from J, with 15 bases between. CDR3 DNA sequence: TGTGCCAGTAGTCCCTCTGGACAGCTTAATCAGCCCCAGCATTTT. As protein: CASSPSGQLNQPQHF. Looking up the rest from reference TRBV19 and TRBJ1-5 gives the full variable domain: DGGITQSPKYLFRKEGQNVTLSCEQNLNHDAMYWYRQDPGQGLRLIYYSQIVNDFQKGDIAEGYSVSREKKESFPLTVTSAQKNPTAFYLCASSPSGQLNQPQHFGDGTRLSIL.

Only a few counts were recorded for this clonotype. The chain joins TRBV28 to TRBJ1-4, with D perhaps TRBD1 (6 bases). CDR3 length: 15 amino acids. V lost 7 bases and J lost 4, with 16 bases in between. Germline loops: CDR1 MDHEN, CDR2 SYDVKM. This CDR3 is CASKTRGLDNEKLFF. The CDR3 DNA reads TGTGCCAGCAAAACTCGGGGGCTCGATAATGAAAAACTGTTTTTT.

This clonotype was seen repeatedly, ten times or more. The chain combines TRBV30 with TRBJ2-3; 7 bases match TRBD1. Per germline, CDR1 GTSNPN and CDR2 SVGIG (reference sequence). The CDR3 consists of 17 residues. The V segment lost 3 bases and the J segment 2 bases; nucleotides outside the gene matches: 14. The CDR3 protein is CAWRLQGRLAFTDTQYF. The DNA of the CDR3 is TGTGCCTGGAGGTTACAGGGGCGGCTAGCCTTCACAGATACGCAGTATTTT.

This clonotype was counted ten times or more. The V and J genes are TRBV14 and TRBJ1-1; the match to TRBD1 covers 7 bases. The CDR3 totals 11 residues. Germline trimming cut 4 bases from V and 11 bases from J; bases unmatched to any gene: 4. The germline V gene encodes CDR1 SGHDN and CDR2 FVKESK. CDR3 loop: CASSLRGRAFF. The CDR3 DNA sequence: TGTGCCAGCAGCCTAAGGGGGCGGGCTTTCTTT. Variable domain in full (rest from reference TRBV14 and TRBJ1-1): EAGVTQFPSHSVIEKGQTVTLRCDPISGHDNLYWYRRVMGKEIKFLLHFVKESKQDESGMPNNRFLAERTGGTYSTLKVQPAELEDSGVYFCASSLRGRAFFGQGTRLTVV.

The CDR3 here is CASSSLDRARDYGYTF. The CDR3 region has the DNA TGTGCCAGCAGTTCCCTGGACAGGGCCCGTGACTATGGCTACACCTTC. The chain is built from TRBV28 and TRBJ1-2; 8 bases are shared with TRBD1. The J segment lost 3 bases and the V segment lost 4 bases, leaving 10 bases of the junction unmatched. This CDR3 has 16 residues. Germline assignment: CDR1 MDHEN and CDR2 SYDVKM.

The chain recombines TRBV29-1 with TRBJ1-2; D is unclear. The V gene's germline CDR1 is SQVTM and CDR2 ANQGSEA. Trimming took off 2 bases at V and 6 bases at J, with 13 bases between the two ends. The CDR3 sequence is 13 residues long. CDR3: CSVERRARDGYTF. DNA of the CDR3: TGCAGCGTTGAACGGAGGGCGAGGGATGGCTACACCTTC. The complete variable domain, with remaining parts taken from reference TRBV29-1 and TRBJ1-2, reads SAVISQKPSRDICQRGTSLTIQCQVDSQVTMMFWYRQQPGQSLTLIATANQGSEATYESGFVIDKFPISRPNLTFSTLTVSNMSPEDSSIYLCSVERRARDGYTFGSGTRLTVV.

The V call is TRBV27, the J call TRBJ1-2; D remains ambiguous. This CDR3 has 13 amino acids. Germline CDR1 reads MNHEY; CDR2 reads SMNVEV (reference sequence). Trimming removed 1 base at V and 4 bases at J, with 7 bases between. For the CDR3, the DNA is TGTGCCAGCAGTTTATACGGGTCCTATGGCTACACCTTC. This sequence encodes CASSLYGSYGYTF.

This chain joins TRBV11-3 and TRBJ2-2; D is uncertain. In germline, CDR1 is SGHNT, CDR2 YENEEA. This CDR3 comprises 14 residues. Trimming took off 5 bases at V and 3 bases at J, with 10 bases between the two ends. The CDR3 loop is CASSLVGHTGELFF. CDR3 sequence (DNA): TGTGCCAGCAGCCTTGTTGGGCACACCGGGGAGCTGTTTTTT.

The chain has TRBV10-3 and TRBJ2-7; D possibly matches TRBD1 or TRBD2 (5 bases each). The germline V gene has CDR1 ENHRY and CDR2 SYGVKD. Trimming removed 11 bases at V and 0 bases at J, with 11 bases between. The CDR3 sequence is 12 residues long. This CDR3 reads CAAEGTSYEQYF. DNA of the CDR3: TGTGCCGCCGAGGGGACCTCCTACGAGCAGTACTTC.

This clonotype was detected many times. The chain is built from TRBV5-1 and TRBJ2-7; 8 bases are shared with TRBD1. Germline V gives CDR1 SGHRS, CDR2 YFSETQ. The junction had 9 bases not matched to a gene; V was cut back by 0 bases and J by 4 bases. The CDR3 runs to 16 residues. This CDR3 reads CASSLGLGTGLYEQYF. The DNA for the CDR3 is TGCGCCAGCAGCTTGGGGCTCGGGACAGGCCTATACGAGCAGTACTTC.

The chain links TRBV7-8 to TRBJ2-7; D tentatively reads TRBD1 or TRBD2 (6 bases each). The CDR3 loop spans 13 amino acids. The V and J ends lost 5 bases and 4 bases respectively, with 12 bases between them. Germline V gene sequence: CDR1 SGHVS, CDR2 FQNEAQ. CDR3 sequence (DNA): TGTGCCAGCAGCACCTCGGGGGCGTACGAGCAGTACTTC. It codes for CASSTSGAYEQYF.

The CDR3 region has the DNA TGTGCCAGCAGACTAGCGGTTAGCTCCTACAATGAGCAGTTCTTC. This sequence encodes CASRLAVSSYNEQFF. The genes are TRBV7-2 and TRBJ2-1; 8 positions agree with TRBD2. V lost 6 bases and J lost 0; bases outside the gene matches: 4. From germline, CDR1 is SGHTA and CDR2 FQGNSA. CDR3 size: 15 residues.

In the case of this clonotype: The germline gene is not matched at one end of the junction; a read error may be the cause. V gene TRBV7-2 combines with J gene TRBJ2-1; D is unclear. CDR1 and CDR2 (germline): SGHTA, FQGNSA. This CDR3 is built from 9 residues. The CDR3 spells CASSLSPVF. The DNA of the CDR3 is TGTGCCAGCAGCTTATCCCCAGTCTTC.

This clonotype has just a few counts. The V call is TRBV15, the J call TRBJ1-1; possibly TRBD1 for D (6 bases). Between the trimmed V and J ends, which lost 0 bases and 7 bases, there was a span of 9 bases. This CDR3 has 13 amino acids. CDR1 and CDR2 from the germline V gene are LNHNV and YYDKDF (reference sequence). CDR3 amino acids: CATSRDMTGEAFF. In nucleotides, the CDR3 is TGTGCCACCAGCAGAGATATGACAGGTGAAGCTTTCTTT.

As for this clonotype: The germline gene is not matched at one end of the junction; a read error may be the cause. The gene calls are TRBV3-1 and TRBJ1-1; D uncertain. This CDR3 is built from 15 residues. Germline V gene lookup returns CDR1 LGHDT and CDR2 YNNKEL (reference sequence). The CDR3 DNA sequence: TGTGCCAACAGCCAAGGAGTGGGGAGAAACACTGAAGCTTTCTTT. It codes for CANSQGVGRNTEAFF.

This clonotype was observed a few times. CDR3 in amino acids: CSASGTDSYEQYF. CDR3 nucleotides: TGCAGTGCTAGTGGGACAGATTCCTACGAGCAGTACTTC. The J gene is TRBJ2-7, the V gene TRBV20-1; TRBD1 matches 7 bases. The J segment lost 1 base and the V segment lost 3 bases, leaving 3 bases of the junction unmatched. Per germline, CDR1 DFQATT and CDR2 SNEGSKA (reference sequence). The CDR3 spans 13 residues.

This clonotype was seen ten or more times. The rearrangement links TRBV6-5 to TRBJ1-6, with a tentative D call TRBD1 (6 bases). V was trimmed by 0 bases and J by 0 bases, leaving 15 bases between them. From germline, CDR1 is MNHEY and CDR2 SVGAGI. The CDR3 runs 19 residues. The CDR3 DNA reads TGTGCCAGCAGTTACTCTTCCCAGGGGACTAGCTCCTATAATTCACCCCTCCACTTT. This codes for CASSYSSQGTSSYNSPLHF.

The genes are TRBV6-5 and TRBJ2-5; no clear D. CDR1 and CDR2 (germline): MNHEY, SVGAGI. V gave up 3 bases and J gave up 1 base, with 15 bases separating them. The CDR3 has 16 residues. CDR3 amino acids: CASSYLGPGPQETQYF. CDR3 in DNA: TGTGCCAGCAGTTATCTAGGGCCCGGGCCCCAAGAGACCCAGTACTTC.

The genes are TRBV20-1 and TRBJ2-7; D is unclear. V dropped 6 bases and J dropped 4 bases, with 10 bases sitting between them. Germline values: CDR1 DFQATT, CDR2 SNEGSKA (reference sequence). The CDR3 is 11 residues long. CDR3 in amino acids: CSAQTPYEQYF. DNA for the CDR3: TGCAGTGCCCAGACACCATACGAGCAGTACTTC.

In its sample, this clonotype was seen a few times. The chain combines TRBV6-2 or TRBV6-3 with TRBJ2-1; tentative D call: TRBD2 (6 bases). The germline V gene encodes CDR1 MNHEY and CDR2 SVGEGT. The CDR3 length is 17 residues. V shed 0 bases and J shed 2 bases, with 14 bases lying between them. The CDR3 coding sequence is TGTGCCAGCAGTTACTCTCCTCCCGGACTAACCTACAATGAGCAGTTCTTC. Protein sequence: CASSYSPPGLTYNEQFF.